A single T cell receptor beta chain is shown here with its context. The antigen is not known. Depth targeted 1 in 200,000 to 1 in 1 million T cells, averaging 10x coverage per clonotype. Method: immunoSEQ multiplex PCR; TCRdb's copy keeps in-frame clones and lacks some. Altogether around 200,000 clones are present, 75% to 80% being singletons, with the ten largest covering 11%. Per germline, CDR1 SNHLY and CDR2 FYNNEI. Deletions cut 1 base from V and 7 bases from J, with 4 bases between. The CDR3 totals 11 residues. These data are taken from a study of cytotoxic CD8 clonotypes in ibrutinib-treated CLL. Overall study context: Included were approximately ten relapsed/refractory and roughly 15 treatment-naive patients, of whom approximately 18 were IGHV unmutated.

Study-level findings and limits: With treatment, public clonotypes, which were uncommon, either contracted or remained stable.

The source of this sequence is a human donor with chronic lymphocytic leukemia. The rearrangement uses TRBV2 and TRBJ1-1, with D hard to call. This sample comprised PBMCs, obtained after 12 months of ibrutinib treatment. The CDR3 coding sequence is TGTGCCAGCAGTGAAGTGAATGAAGCTTTCTTT. Protein product: CASSEVNEAFF.